A single sample gave rise to the 18 T cell receptor beta chains below, sequenced in a study of monozygotic twins with inflammatory bowel disease. TCRdb re-called the 5' RACE reads; one entry per CDR3 protein, DNA not given. The table for this sample gives roughly 300,000 distinct CDR3 sequences. Sequences were obtained from blood. The receptor source for this set is a human donor with ulcerative colitis or Crohn's disease, or a healthy co-twin of an affected twin (not recorded which).

The chain uses TRBV5-1 and TRBJ2-7; TCRdb selects TRBD1, and the lack of DNA leaves this call unchecked. Germline values: CDR1 SGHRS, CDR2 YFSETQ. The length of the CDR3 is 15 residues. CDR3 in amino acids: CASSLAQGASYEQYF.

This chain joins TRBV28 and TRBJ1-1; TCRdb's assignment of TRBD1 cannot be checked, as there is no DNA. The CDR3 runs 11 residues. From germline, CDR1 is MDHEN and CDR2 SYDVKM. CDR3 amino acids: CASSRDRVAFF.

The chain links TRBV30 to TRBJ1-2; the D call of TRBD1 rests on TCRdb alone, since no DNA is present to check it. From germline, CDR1 is GTSNPN and CDR2 SVGIG (reference sequence). CDR3 length: 15 amino acids. The CDR3 protein is CAWTRPGTGGTGYTF.

This sequence joins TRBV29-1 and TRBJ1-5. The CDR3 extends over 14 amino acids. Germline V gene data show CDR1 as SQVTM and CDR2 as ANQGSEA. CDR3: CSAKAGFGNQPQHF.

The CDR3 is CASSRGQVWLSGANVLTF. The chain is built from TRBV9 and TRBJ2-6; TCRdb designates TRBD1, a call that cannot be tested without DNA. The CDR3 is 18 residues long. Germline V gives CDR1 SGDLS, CDR2 YYNGEE.

This rearrangement joins TRBV7-2 to TRBJ2-7; the TCRdb call, TRBD2, lacks DNA for checking. The germline V gene has CDR1 SGHTA and CDR2 FQGNSA. The CDR3 loop spans 16 amino acids. The CDR3 loop reads CASSLVGAGGVEEQYF.

This rearrangement joins TRBV7-2 to TRBJ2-3; TCRdb's D call, TRBD1, is unchecked because there is no DNA. This CDR3 spans 15 amino acids. CDR1 is SGHTA, CDR2 FQGNSA, per germline. The CDR3 spells CASSLFGTVTDTQYF.

This chain uses TRBV28 with TRBJ2-2; TCRdb's D gene call, TRBD2, goes unchecked for lack of DNA. CDR3 length equals 17 residues. Germline loops: CDR1 MDHEN, CDR2 SYDVKM. CDR3 in amino acids: CASSLTLWGESTGELFF.

The chain carries TRBV29-1 and TRBJ1-1; the D call from TCRdb, TRBD1, cannot be confirmed without DNA. The germline V gene encodes CDR1 SQVTM and CDR2 ANQGSEA. The CDR3 is made up of 12 amino acids. The CDR3 is CSVARDGPEAFF.

This sequence joins TRBV28 and TRBJ1-1. Germline CDR1 MDHEN, CDR2 SYDVKM. This CDR3 comprises 11 residues. The chain's CDR3 is CASSSPTEAFF.

The rearrangement joins TRBV7-8 to TRBJ1-5; TCRdb gives TRBD1 as the D gene, but with no DNA this cannot be confirmed. CDR1 and CDR2 (germline): SGHVS, FQNEAQ. The CDR3 is made up of 17 amino acids. CDR3 protein: CASSLAAQTPGNQPQHF.

The chain links TRBV19 to TRBJ2-5; TCRdb picks TRBD1, but there is no DNA to check that call. In germline, CDR1 is LNHDA, CDR2 SQIVND (reference sequence). This CDR3 has 14 amino acids. The chain's CDR3 is CASNGQGMMETQYF.

The chain couples TRBV30 to TRBJ2-1; TCRdb's D call of TRBD2 is untestable without DNA. The CDR3 length is 14 residues. Germline CDR1 is GTSNPN and CDR2 is SVGIG (reference sequence). CDR3 loop: CAWTLQARSNEQFF.

The V and J genes are TRBV27 and TRBJ2-2; as DNA is missing, the TRBD1 call by TCRdb cannot be tested. The CDR3 loop spans 16 amino acids. Germline lookup yields CDR1 MNHEY and CDR2 SMNVEV (reference sequence). CDR3 sequence: CASSLDRAPRRGELFF.

This rearrangement joins TRBV6-1 to TRBJ2-7; TCRdb names TRBD1, which stays unverified in the absence of DNA. The CDR3 loop spans 16 amino acids. Germline assignment: CDR1 MNHNS and CDR2 SASEGT. The CDR3 protein is CASSAGGRPSSYEQYF.

V usage is TRBV20-1 and J usage is TRBJ2-3. This CDR3 has 13 residues. CDR1 DFQATT and CDR2 SNEGSKA come from the germline V gene (reference sequence). The CDR3 loop is CSARYSGLNTRYF.

This chain connects TRBV12-3 or TRBV12-4 to TRBJ2-3; TCRdb returns TRBD2, unconfirmable since there is no DNA. CDR3 length equals 16 residues. The CDR3 sequence: CASSNSGGYPTDTQYF.

CDR3 region: CATSDPFTDTQYF. This chain joins TRBV24-1 and TRBJ2-3. Germline lookup yields CDR1 KGHDR and CDR2 SFDVKD. The CDR3 contains 13 residues.